The next 4 T cell receptor beta chains were all read from a single sample in a study of blood T cell repertoires in COVID-19. Sequencing was performed with immunoSEQ multiplex PCR; in TCRdb, only in-frame clones are kept and a portion is missing. Of over 350,000 clones in the sample, around 89% were seen once. Sequenced sample: peripheral blood. These receptors originate from a woman between 25 and 40 years old with acute or convalescent COVID-19.

The V gene is TRBV10-1, the J gene TRBJ2-2, with unresolved D. This CDR3 is 13 amino acids long. V was shortened by 5 bases and J by 1 base, with 5 bases between the two germline ends. In germline, CDR1 is WNHNN, CDR2 SYGVQD (reference sequence). The CDR3 DNA reads as TGCGCCAGCAGTCCCAAGAACACCGGGGAGCTGTTTTTT. The encoded protein is CASSPKNTGELFF.

The chain carries TRBV5-1 and TRBJ2-6; D remains ambiguous. CDR1 and CDR2 (germline): SGHRS, YFSETQ. V shed 2 bases and J shed 0 bases, with 3 bases lying between them. The CDR3 has 14 residues. CDR3 protein: CASSFYSGANVLTF. CDR3 sequence (DNA): TGCGCCAGCAGCTTTTACTCTGGGGCCAACGTCCTGACTTTC.

CDR3 in amino acids: CASSNPGGSNYGYTF. DNA for the CDR3: TGTGCCAGTAGTAATCCAGGGGGTTCTAACTATGGCTACACCTTC. The rearrangement joins TRBV19 to TRBJ1-2; 7 nucleotides line up with TRBD1. The V gene's germline CDR1 is LNHDA and CDR2 SQIVND (reference sequence). V gave up 4 bases and J gave up 0 bases; unmatched junction bases: 5. The CDR3 runs to 15 residues.

J is TRBJ2-1 and V is TRBV11-2, with TRBD2 identical over 10 bases. This CDR3 has 15 residues. V was clipped by 3 bases and J by 6 bases; unmatched bases: 5. The V gene's germline CDR1 is SGHAT and CDR2 FQNNGV. The CDR3 loop is CASSFFGTSVNEQFF. CDR3 DNA sequence: TGTGCCAGCAGCTTTTTCGGGACTAGCGTCAATGAGCAGTTCTTC. The entire variable domain, with the rest obtained from reference TRBV11-2 and TRBJ2-1, is as follows: EAGVAQSPRYKIIEKRQSVAFWCNPISGHATLYWYQQILGQGPKLLIQFQNNGVVDDSQLPKDRFSAERLKGVDSTLKIQPAKLEDSAVYLCASSFFGTSVNEQFFGPGTRLTVL.